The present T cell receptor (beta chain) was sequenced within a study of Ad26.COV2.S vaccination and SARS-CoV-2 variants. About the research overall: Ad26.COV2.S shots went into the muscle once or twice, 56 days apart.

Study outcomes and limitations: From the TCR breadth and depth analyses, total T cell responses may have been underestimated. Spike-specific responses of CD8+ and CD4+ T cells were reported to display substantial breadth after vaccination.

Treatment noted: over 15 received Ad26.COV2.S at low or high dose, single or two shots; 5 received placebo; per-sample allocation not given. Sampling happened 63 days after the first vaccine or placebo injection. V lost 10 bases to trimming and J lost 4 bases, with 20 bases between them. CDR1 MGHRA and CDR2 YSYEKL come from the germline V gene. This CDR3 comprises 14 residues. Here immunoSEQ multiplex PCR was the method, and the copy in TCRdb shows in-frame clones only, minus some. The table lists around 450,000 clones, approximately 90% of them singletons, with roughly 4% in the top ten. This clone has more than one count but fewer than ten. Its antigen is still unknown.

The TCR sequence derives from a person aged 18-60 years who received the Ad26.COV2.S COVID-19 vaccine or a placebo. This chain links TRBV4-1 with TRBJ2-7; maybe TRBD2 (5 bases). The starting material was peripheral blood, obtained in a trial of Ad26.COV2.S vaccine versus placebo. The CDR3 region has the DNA TGCGCCAACGAGGCCCCGGGGAGATCTTACGAGCAGTACTTC. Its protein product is CANEAPGRSYEQYF.